What follows are 12 T cell receptor beta chains derived from one specimen sequenced in a study of T cell responses to AZD1222 COVID-19 vaccine (dated by TCRdb to the early 2020s). Receptor libraries were prepared by the immunoSEQ multiplex PCR assay. TCRdb retrieved this table from immuneACCESS and kept in-frame rearrangements only. Not all clones are present; in checked studies, unresolved V genes account for under half, and no reason is known for the remainder. In this sample the table shows some 110,000 clones, around 89% of which occur a single time. Around 7.1% of the sample is taken by the ten largest. Taken with the paper, the label for time point translates to: about 28 days (+/-7) after the second vaccine dose. This material consisted of peripheral blood, taken 28 days after the second AZD1222 dose. These receptors all stem from an adult who received the AZD1222 COVID-19 vaccine.

The chain combines TRBV5-1 with TRBJ1-1; D perhaps matches TRBD1 (6 bases). This CDR3 is built from 16 residues. V was trimmed by 0 bases and J by 4 bases, leaving 16 bases between them. The germline gives CDR1 SGHRS, CDR2 YFSETQ. The CDR3 nucleotides read TGCGCCAGCAGCTTGGGAGCGTCAGGGGTGGGCACTGAAGCTTTCTTT. It codes for CASSLGASGVGTEAFF.

The V and J genes are TRBV2 and TRBJ1-1; no firm D call. V gave up 10 bases and J gave up 6 bases, with 18 bases separating them. Germline CDR1 SNHLY, CDR2 FYNNEI. The CDR3 is made up of 13 amino acids. CDR3 sequence (DNA): TGTGCCACGACCGTGCTGGGTTATTCTGAAGCTTTCTTT. It specifies CATTVLGYSEAFF.

The V and J genes are TRBV5-1 and TRBJ2-3, with a tentative D call TRBD2 (6 bases). Germline CDR1 reads SGHRS; CDR2 reads YFSETQ. Trimming took 0 bases from V and 1 from J, leaving 15 bases between them. This CDR3 contains 17 residues. CDR3 in amino acids: CASSLDSRGAGTDTQYF. In DNA, the CDR3 is TGCGCCAGCAGCTTGGACTCGCGGGGAGCTGGCACAGATACGCAGTATTTT.

The chain uses TRBV3-1 (or the pseudogene TRBV3-2) and TRBJ2-4, with 8 nucleotides matching TRBD2. Germline V gives CDR1 LGHDT, CDR2 YNNKEL (reference sequence). With 1 base clipped from V and 9 bases from J, the junction kept 5 bases outside the gene matches. The CDR3 spans 14 residues. CDR3 amino acids: CASSQVGAGGIQYF. CDR3 DNA sequence: TGTGCCAGCAGCCAAGTGGGCGCGGGGGGCATTCAGTACTTC.

This chain joins TRBV2 and TRBJ1-2, with D perhaps matching TRBD1 (5 bases). Per the germline V gene, CDR1 is SNHLY and CDR2 is FYNNEI. V was clipped by 7 bases and J by 10 bases, with 16 bases between them. The CDR3 length is 12 residues. The CDR3 nucleotides are TGTGCCAGCAAATTAGGCAGGGTTGACTACACCTTC. Amino acids: CASKLGRVDYTF.

This chain joins TRBV7-6 and TRBJ1-2; D call uncertain. Germline CDR1 and CDR2: SGHVS and FNYEAQ. The V end lost 0 bases, the J end lost 5 bases, and 13 bases lay between the germline ends. This CDR3 comprises 15 residues. The DNA of the CDR3 is TGTGCCAGCAGCTTAGCGCAAGGCAGAGGATATGGCTACACCTTC. Its translation is CASSLAQGRGYGYTF.

The chain joins TRBV12-3 or TRBV12-4 to TRBJ1-2; D gene uncertain. CDR3 size: 12 residues. V was cut by 2 bases and J by 8 bases, with 9 bases left in between. The CDR3 region has the DNA TGTGCCAGCAGTTTATTAGGGTACGGCTACACCTTC. Its protein is CASSLLGYGYTF.

CDR3 DNA sequence: TGTGCCAGCAGACCCGGGACAGGGGTTGTTAATGAGCAGTTCTTC. It encodes CASRPGTGVVNEQFF. The chain uses TRBV28 and TRBJ2-1, with TRBD1 identical over 10 bases. This CDR3 comprises 15 residues. With V trimmed by 6 bases and J by 7 bases, 9 bases remained unmatched. Germline loops: CDR1 MDHEN, CDR2 SYDVKM.

The gene calls are TRBV2 and TRBJ1-6, with a weak D call TRBD1 (5 bases). This CDR3 has 18 amino acids. CDR1 SNHLY and CDR2 FYNNEI come from the germline V gene. V gave up 7 bases and J gave up 4 bases, with 23 bases separating them. The CDR3 loop reads CASTEDLGTVRYNSPLHF. The CDR3 DNA follows: TGTGCCAGCACCGAGGATTTGGGGACGGTCAGATATAATTCACCCCTCCACTTT.

The chain joins TRBV7-2 to TRBJ1-1; D is possibly TRBD1 (5 bases). CDR1 and CDR2 (germline): SGHTA, FQGNSA. This CDR3 comprises 16 residues. The V end lost 5 bases, the J end lost 1 base, and 17 bases lay between the germline ends. The CDR3 reads CASSPDLGRSNTEAFF. DNA of the CDR3: TGTGCCAGCAGCCCGGATTTGGGGCGGTCGAACACTGAAGCTTTCTTT.

The chain combines TRBV7-2 with TRBJ1-6; unclear D gene. This CDR3 region has 14 residues. The V gene lost 1 base and the J gene lost 6 bases, with 7 bases spanning the gap. Germline-derived CDR1 and CDR2 are SGHTA and FQGNSA. CDR3 amino acids: CASSLVGLNSPLHF. CDR3 coding DNA: TGTGCCAGCAGCTTAGTGGGTCTTAATTCACCCCTCCACTTT.

This chain links TRBV4-3 with TRBJ2-7, with D perhaps matching TRBD1 or TRBD2 (6 bases each). Germline-derived CDR1 and CDR2 are LGHNA and YSLEER. Trimming shortened V by 0 bases and J by 2 bases, and 14 bases separated the two germline ends. The CDR3 extends over 16 amino acids. The CDR3 nucleotides read TGCGCCAGCAGCCAAGATTGGGGGCTAGCGCCCTACGAGCAGTACTTC. It is translated as CASSQDWGLAPYEQYF.